These T cell receptor beta chains were read from a single sample in a study of T cell repertoires in cytomegalovirus infection. TCRdb redid the calling of the reads with MiXCR, one entry per CDR3 protein. This repertoire shows about 63,000 distinct CDR3 sequences, 20% to 25% found once; its top ten account for 73%. These receptors have no known antigen. Source: CD8+ T cells from cultured PBMCs, taken from culture after CMV antigen stimulation. These receptors all come from a human donor in good health (CMV status not recorded). Some clones in this sample may be carry-over from other donors' samples. The CDR3 runs from the conserved cysteine through the conserved F or W. Each record gives: J gene, V gene, D gene, clone size, CDR3 DNA, CDR3 protein. A D gene is named only where the DNA matches it firmly. The size of a clone is reported for some rows only, either as once, few or many, or as a class for expanded clones.

>TRBJ2-1|TRBV3-1|NA|NA
TGTGCCAGCAGCCAAGACGTTGGGAGCTCCTACAATGAGCAGTTCTTC
CASSQDVGSSYNEQFF
>TRBJ2-2|TRBV6-5|NA|NA
TGTGCCAGCAGTTTGGATTTTACAGGGACCGGGGAGCTGTTTTTT
CASSLDFTGTGELFF
>TRBJ2-4|TRBV7-8|TRBD1|NA
TGTGCCAGCAGCTTATTGGATAGACAGGGTGACATTCAGTACTTC
CASSLLDRQGDIQYF
>TRBJ1-2|TRBV27|NA|few
TGTGCCAGCAAGGCCACACTAAGGGATGGCTACACCTTC
CASKATLRDGYTF
>TRBJ1-2|TRBV7-2|NA|many
TGTGCCAGCAGCCCGAGGGGGGCGGACTATGGCTACACCTTC
CASSPRGADYGYTF
>TRBJ1-5|TRBV7-2|TRBD1|many
TGTGCCAGCAGCTTAGCCAACAGGGGTTATCAGCCCCAGCATTTT
CASSLANRGYQPQHF
>TRBJ2-1|TRBV2|TRBD2|NA
TGTGCCACGGTTGGGGCTAGCGGGTCCTACAATGAGCAGTTCTTC
CATVGASGSYNEQFF
>TRBJ2-2|TRBV7-8|TRBD2|few
TGTGCCAGCAGCTGGGGACTAGCGGGGGACAAGGGCACCGGGGAGCTGTTTTTT
CASSWGLAGDKGTGELFF
>TRBJ2-4|TRBV7-2|NA|NA
TGTGCCAGCAGCTTAAGATCCCCGATAGCCAAAAACATTCAGTACTTC
CASSLRSPIAKNIQYF
>TRBJ1-1|TRBV6-2/TRBV6-3|NA|NA
TGTGCCAGCAGTTACGTTCCAGTCGGCACTGAAGCTTTCTTT
CASSYVPVGTEAFF
>TRBJ2-7|TRBV27|NA|few
TGTGCCAGCAGTCCGTCGTCCTACGAGCAGTACTTC
CASSPSSYEQYF
>TRBJ2-5|TRBV7-9|NA|NA
TGTGCCAGCAGCCCATTTGAGGGGGACATTATACAAGAGACCCAGTACTTC
CASSPFEGDIIQETQYF
>TRBJ1-1|TRBV27|NA|once
TGTGCCAGCAGTCCATACGGGGGGGGAGGCACTGAAGCTTTCTTT
CASSPYGGGGTEAFF
>TRBJ1-4|TRBV7-9|NA|NA
TGTGCCAGCAGCTTATTCGGGAATGGGGAAAAACTGTTTTTT
CASSLFGNGEKLFF
>TRBJ1-6|TRBV4-3|NA|few
TGCGCCAGCAGCCAAGATGCCAGGGAGCTATATAATTCACCCCTCCACTTT
CASSQDARELYNSPLHF
>TRBJ2-2|TRBV6-2/TRBV6-3|NA|NA
TGTGCCAGCAGTTACATGGACACCGGGGAGCTGTTTTTT
CASSYMDTGELFF
>TRBJ1-1|TRBV7-2|NA|NA
TGTGCCAGCAGCTTTCGGGGCCAGATGAACACTGAAGCTTTCTTT
CASSFRGQMNTEAFF
>TRBJ2-3|TRBV12-3/TRBV12-4|NA|NA
TGTGCCAGCAGTTTATCCTCAGGGACCGAAGATACGCAGTATTTT
CASSLSSGTEDTQYF
>TRBJ2-7|TRBV6-6|NA|NA
TGTGCCAGCAGTTTCGGACACTACGAGCAGTACTTC
CASSFGHYEQYF
>TRBJ2-5|TRBV7-8|NA|NA
TGTGCCAGCAGCTTAGCGCCCGAATCGGGGATGAGAGAGACCCAGTACTTC
CASSLAPESGMRETQYF
>TRBJ1-6|TRBV12-3/TRBV12-4|NA|few
TGTGCCAGCAGTTTACGGGGAGCAGGGCGATCACCCCTCCACTTT
CASSLRGAGRSPLHF
>TRBJ2-7|TRBV27|TRBD1|few
TGTGCCAGCAGTACGGGACAGGGAGGAAACTACGAGCAGTACTTC
CASSTGQGGNYEQYF
>TRBJ1-2|TRBV7-8|TRBD1|few
TGTGCCAGCAGCTCCGGCGGACAGGGCTATGGCTACACCTTC
CASSSGGQGYGYTF
>TRBJ2-7|TRBV7-6|TRBD2|few
TGTGCCAGCAGCTCCCCTGGACTAGCGGGGGGTTATCAGTACTTC
CASSSPGLAGGYQYF
>TRBJ1-2|TRBV3-1|NA|few
TGTGCCAGCAGCCGACGACCGGGACGGAGCGACTATGGCTACACCTTC
CASSRRPGRSDYGYTF
>TRBJ2-7|TRBV7-9|TRBD1|NA
TGTGCCAGCAGCTTAGCGGGGACAGACCACGAGCAGTACTTC
CASSLAGTDHEQYF
>TRBJ1-6|TRBV7-8|NA|NA
TGTGCCAGCAGCCCAGGGTCGGGGACACCCCTCCACTTT
CASSPGSGTPLHF
>TRBJ2-7|TRBV7-9|NA|many
TGTGCCAGCAGCCCGGGGCAATCTTACGAGCAGTACTTC
CASSPGQSYEQYF
>TRBJ2-1|TRBV4-1|NA|NA
TGCGCCAGCAGCCAAGATTGGGGAGGGGGAGGTGAGCAGTTCTTC
CASSQDWGGGGEQFF
>TRBJ1-2|TRBV12-3/TRBV12-4|NA|NA
TGTGCCAGCAGTTTAGTAATACCCTTCTCACCCGGCTACACCTTC
CASSLVIPFSPGYTF
>TRBJ1-1|TRBV2|NA|NA
TGTGCCAGCAGCGCCTGGGGAGGGAACACTGAAGCTTTCTTT
CASSAWGGNTEAFF
>TRBJ2-3|TRBV18|TRBD1|NA
TGTGCCAGCTCACCACGGGACAGGGGTTACACAGATACGCAGTATTTT
CASSPRDRGYTDTQYF
>TRBJ1-4|TRBV4-2|TRBD1|NA
TGTGCCAGCAGCCAGGGACAGGGGGCGGGTGAAAAACTGTTTTTT
CASSQGQGAGEKLFF
>TRBJ2-3|TRBV6-1|NA|NA
TGTGCCAGCAGTTCGCCGGGACGGACTCCTACCCCCACAGATACGCAGTATTTT
CASSSPGRTPTPTDTQYF
>TRBJ1-3|TRBV6-5|TRBD1|NA
TGTGCCAGCAGTCTTCGAAGAGACAGGGGGCCTGGAAACACCATATATTTT
CASSLRRDRGPGNTIYF
>TRBJ1-1|TRBV11-2|NA|NA
TGTGCCAGCAGCTACGGGGCGACCACTGAAGCTTTCTTT
CASSYGATTEAFF
>TRBJ1-5|TRBV12-3/TRBV12-4|TRBD1|NA
TGTGCCAGCAGTACCCCGACAGGGTATAATCAGCCCCAGCATTTT
CASSTPTGYNQPQHF
>TRBJ2-5|TRBV7-9|NA|few
TGTGCCAGCAGGGGTGCCCCGGCGGGAGAGACCCAGTACTTC
CASRGAPAGETQYF
>TRBJ1-1|TRBV5-4|NA|NA
TGTGCCAGCAGCTTGCATGAGGGTGGTAACACTGAAGCTTTCTTT
CASSLHEGGNTEAFF
>TRBJ2-7|TRBV19|NA|NA
TGTGCCAGTGGTTCATCATACGAGCAGTACTTC
CASGSSYEQYF
>TRBJ1-1|TRBV30|NA|few
TGTGCCTGGAGTGTCTCTTCCTTCGGGGCCACTGAAGCTTTCTTT
CAWSVSSFGATEAFF
>TRBJ1-3|TRBV27|NA|few
TGTGCCAGCAGCCCTACAGGACTCTCTGGAAACACCATATATTTT
CASSPTGLSGNTIYF